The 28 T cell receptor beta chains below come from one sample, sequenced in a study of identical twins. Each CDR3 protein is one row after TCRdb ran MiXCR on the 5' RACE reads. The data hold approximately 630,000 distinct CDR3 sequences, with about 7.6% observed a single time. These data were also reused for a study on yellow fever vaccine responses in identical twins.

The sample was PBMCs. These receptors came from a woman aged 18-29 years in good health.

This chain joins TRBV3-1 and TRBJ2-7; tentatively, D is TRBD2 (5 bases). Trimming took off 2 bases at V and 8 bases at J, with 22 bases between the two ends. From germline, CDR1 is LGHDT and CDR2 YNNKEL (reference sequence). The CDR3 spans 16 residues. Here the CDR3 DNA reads TGTGCCAGCAGCCAAAGGGCGCGGGCTGGCATTTTTAAGCAGTACTTC. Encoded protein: CASSQRARAGIFKQYF.

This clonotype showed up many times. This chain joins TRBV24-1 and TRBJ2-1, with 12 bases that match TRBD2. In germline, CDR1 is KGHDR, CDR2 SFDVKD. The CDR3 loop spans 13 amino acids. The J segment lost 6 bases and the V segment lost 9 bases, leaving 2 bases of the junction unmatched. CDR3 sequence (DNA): TGTGCCACCCTAGCGGGAGGGAGCAATGAGCAGTTCTTC. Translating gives CATLAGGSNEQFF.

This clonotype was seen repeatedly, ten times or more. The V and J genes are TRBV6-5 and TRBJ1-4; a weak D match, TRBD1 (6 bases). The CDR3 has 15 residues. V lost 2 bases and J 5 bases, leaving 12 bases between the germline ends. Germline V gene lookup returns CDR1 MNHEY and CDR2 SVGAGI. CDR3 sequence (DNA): TGTGCCAGCAGTTACATGGGGGCTTCAAATGAAAAACTGTTTTTT. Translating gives CASSYMGASNEKLFF.

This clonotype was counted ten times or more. The CDR3 DNA sequence: TGTGCCAGCAGCCAAGAACTTGAGGCGGGGGGTCAGCCCCAGCATTTT. Its translation is CASSQELEAGGQPQHF. This sequence joins TRBV4-2 and TRBJ1-5; D may be TRBD1 (5 bases). This CDR3 is built from 16 residues. Germline V gene lookup returns CDR1 LGHNA and CDR2 YNFKEQ. V lost 0 bases, J lost 6 bases, and 15 bases lay in between.

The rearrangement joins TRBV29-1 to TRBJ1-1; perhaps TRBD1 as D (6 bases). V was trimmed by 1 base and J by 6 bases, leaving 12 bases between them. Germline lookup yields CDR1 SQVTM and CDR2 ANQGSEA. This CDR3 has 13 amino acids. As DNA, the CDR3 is TGCAGCGTTGAAGCACAGGGAGGCGCTGAAGCTTTCTTT. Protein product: CSVEAQGGAEAFF. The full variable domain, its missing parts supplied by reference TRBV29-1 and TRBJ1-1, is SAVISQKPSRDICQRGTSLTIQCQVDSQVTMMFWYRQQPGQSLTLIATANQGSEATYESGFVIDKFPISRPNLTFSTLTVSNMSPEDSSIYLCSVEAQGGAEAFFGQGTRLTVV.

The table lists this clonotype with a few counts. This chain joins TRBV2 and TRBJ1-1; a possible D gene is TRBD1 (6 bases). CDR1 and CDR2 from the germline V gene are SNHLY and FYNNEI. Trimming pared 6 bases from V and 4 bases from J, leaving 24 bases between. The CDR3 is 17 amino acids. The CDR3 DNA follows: TGTGCCAGCAGAGAGGCCATCCGGACAGTTCTGGGCACTGAAGCTTTCTTT. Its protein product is CASREAIRTVLGTEAFF. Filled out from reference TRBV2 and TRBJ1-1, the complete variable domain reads EPEVTQTPSHQVTQMGQEVILRCVPISNHLYFYWYRQILGQKVEFLVSFYNNEISEKSEIFDDQFSVERPDGSNFTLKIRSTKLEDSAMYFCASREAIRTVLGTEAFFGQGTRLTVV.

This CDR3 reads CASSSGQAGAFF. For the CDR3, the DNA is TGCGCCAGCAGCTCGGGACAGGCTGGAGCTTTCTTT. The rearrangement uses TRBV5-1 and TRBJ1-1; TRBD1 aligns across 8 bases. From germline, CDR1 is SGHRS and CDR2 YFSETQ. V trimming: 3 bases; J trimming: 10 bases; junction bases outside the gene matches: 5. This CDR3 region has 12 residues.

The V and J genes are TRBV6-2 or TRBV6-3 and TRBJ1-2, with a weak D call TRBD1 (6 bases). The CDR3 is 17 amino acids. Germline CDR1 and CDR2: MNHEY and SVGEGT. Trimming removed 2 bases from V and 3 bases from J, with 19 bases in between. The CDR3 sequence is CASSYGETGRIYYGYTF. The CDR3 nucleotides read TGTGCCAGCAGTTACGGTGAGACAGGCCGGATTTACTATGGCTACACCTTC.

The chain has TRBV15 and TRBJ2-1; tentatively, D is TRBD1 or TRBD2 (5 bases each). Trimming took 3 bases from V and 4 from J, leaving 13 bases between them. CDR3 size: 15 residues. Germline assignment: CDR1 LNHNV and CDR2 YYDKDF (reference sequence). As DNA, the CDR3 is TGTGCCACCAGCAGGCAGGGTGGCGGGTACAATGAGCAGTTCTTC. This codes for CATSRQGGGYNEQFF.

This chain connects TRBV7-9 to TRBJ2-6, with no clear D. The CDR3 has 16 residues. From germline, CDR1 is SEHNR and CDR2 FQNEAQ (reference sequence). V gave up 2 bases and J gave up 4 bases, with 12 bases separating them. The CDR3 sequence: CASSLNIGAGANVLTF. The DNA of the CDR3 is TGTGCCAGCAGCTTAAACATAGGTGCCGGGGCCAACGTCCTGACTTTC.

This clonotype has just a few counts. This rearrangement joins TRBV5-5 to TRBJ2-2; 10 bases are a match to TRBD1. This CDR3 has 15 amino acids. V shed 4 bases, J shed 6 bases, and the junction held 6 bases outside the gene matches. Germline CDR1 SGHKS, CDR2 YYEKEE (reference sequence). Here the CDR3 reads CASSQDRGLPGELFF. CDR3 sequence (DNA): TGTGCCAGCAGCCAAGACAGGGGGCTCCCCGGGGAGCTGTTTTTT.

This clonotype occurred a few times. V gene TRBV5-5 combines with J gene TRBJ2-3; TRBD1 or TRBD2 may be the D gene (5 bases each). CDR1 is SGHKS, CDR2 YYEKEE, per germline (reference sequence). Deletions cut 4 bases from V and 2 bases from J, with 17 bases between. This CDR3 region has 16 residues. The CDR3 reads CASSHHRGPHTDTQYF. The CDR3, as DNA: TGTGCCAGCAGCCACCACCGGGGACCCCACACAGATACGCAGTATTTT.

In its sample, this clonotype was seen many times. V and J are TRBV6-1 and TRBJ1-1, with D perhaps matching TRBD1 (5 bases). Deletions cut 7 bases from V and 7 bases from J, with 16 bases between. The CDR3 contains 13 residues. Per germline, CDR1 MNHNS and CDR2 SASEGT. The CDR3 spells CASTPGDVLEAFF. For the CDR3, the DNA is TGTGCCAGCACCCCCGGGGACGTTCTTGAAGCTTTCTTT.

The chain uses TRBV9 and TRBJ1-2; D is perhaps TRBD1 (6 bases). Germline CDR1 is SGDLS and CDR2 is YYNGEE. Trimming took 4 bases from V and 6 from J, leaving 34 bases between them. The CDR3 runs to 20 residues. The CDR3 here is CASSSSRGGLSLVFKDGYTF. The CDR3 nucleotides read TGTGCCAGCAGCTCGAGTAGGGGGGGTCTAAGCTTGGTTTTTAAGGATGGCTACACCTTC.

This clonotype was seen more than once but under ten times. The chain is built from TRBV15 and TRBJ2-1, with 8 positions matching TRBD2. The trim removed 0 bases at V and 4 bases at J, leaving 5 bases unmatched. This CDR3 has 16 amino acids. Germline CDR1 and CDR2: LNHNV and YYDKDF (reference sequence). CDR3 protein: CATSRDPAGVYNEQFF. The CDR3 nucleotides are TGTGCCACCAGCAGAGACCCAGCGGGAGTTTACAATGAGCAGTTCTTC. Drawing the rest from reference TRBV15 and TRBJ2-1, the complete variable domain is DAMVIQNPRYQVTQFGKPVTLSCSQTLNHNVMYWYQQKSSQAPKLLFHYYDKDFNNEADTPDNFQSRRPNTSFCFLDIRSPGLGDTAMYLCATSRDPAGVYNEQFFGPGTRLTVL.

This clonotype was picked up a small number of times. CDR3 sequence (DNA): TGCGCCAGCAGCTTGGAGTCAGCCTATGGCTACACCTTC. Amino acids: CASSLESAYGYTF. The chain combines TRBV5-1 with TRBJ1-2; D gene unclear. Trimming removed 0 bases from V and 4 bases from J, with 7 bases in between. This CDR3 spans 13 amino acids. CDR1 and CDR2 from the germline V gene are SGHRS and YFSETQ.

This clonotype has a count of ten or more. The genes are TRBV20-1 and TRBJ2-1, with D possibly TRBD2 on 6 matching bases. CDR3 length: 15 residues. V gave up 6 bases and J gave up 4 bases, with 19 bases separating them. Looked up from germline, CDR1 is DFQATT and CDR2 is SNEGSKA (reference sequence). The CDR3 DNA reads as TGCAGTGCCCCCTCGACTAGTCTGGGATACAATGAGCAGTTCTTC. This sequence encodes CSAPSTSLGYNEQFF.

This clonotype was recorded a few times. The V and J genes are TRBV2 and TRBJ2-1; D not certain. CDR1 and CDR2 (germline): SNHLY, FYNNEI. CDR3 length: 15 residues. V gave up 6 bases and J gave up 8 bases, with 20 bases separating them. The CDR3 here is CASSSDPPMTHEQFF. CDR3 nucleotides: TGTGCCAGCAGCAGCGACCCTCCTATGACCCATGAGCAGTTCTTC.

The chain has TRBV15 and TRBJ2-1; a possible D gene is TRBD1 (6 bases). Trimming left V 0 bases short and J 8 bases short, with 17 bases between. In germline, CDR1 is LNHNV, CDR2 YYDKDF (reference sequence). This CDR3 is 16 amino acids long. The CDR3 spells CATSRDFSSQGHEQFF. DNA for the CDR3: TGTGCCACCAGCAGAGATTTTTCGTCACAGGGCCATGAGCAGTTCTTC.

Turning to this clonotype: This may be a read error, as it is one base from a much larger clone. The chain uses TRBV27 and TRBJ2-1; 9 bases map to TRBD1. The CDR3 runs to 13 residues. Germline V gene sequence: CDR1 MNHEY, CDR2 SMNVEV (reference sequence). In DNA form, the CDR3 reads TGTGCCAGCAGTTTATCGACAGGGGGTGAGCATTTCTTC. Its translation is CASSLSTGGEHFF.

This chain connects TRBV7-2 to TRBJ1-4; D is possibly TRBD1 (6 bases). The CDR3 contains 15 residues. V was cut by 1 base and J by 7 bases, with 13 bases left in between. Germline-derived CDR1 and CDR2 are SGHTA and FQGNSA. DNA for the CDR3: TGTGCCAGCAGCTTAGAGGGGGGCAGGAGTGAAAAACTGTTTTTT. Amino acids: CASSLEGGRSEKLFF.

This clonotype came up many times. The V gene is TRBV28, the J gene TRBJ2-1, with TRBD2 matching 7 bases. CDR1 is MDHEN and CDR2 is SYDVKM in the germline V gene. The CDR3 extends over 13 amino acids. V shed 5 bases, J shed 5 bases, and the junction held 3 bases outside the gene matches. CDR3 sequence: CASSPGTNNEQFF. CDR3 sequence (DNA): TGTGCCAGCAGTCCTGGGACTAACAATGAGCAGTTCTTC.

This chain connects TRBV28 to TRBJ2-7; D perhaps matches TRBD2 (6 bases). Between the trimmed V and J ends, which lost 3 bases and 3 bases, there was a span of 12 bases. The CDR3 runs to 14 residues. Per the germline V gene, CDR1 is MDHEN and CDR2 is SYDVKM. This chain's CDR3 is CASSFLREHYEQYF. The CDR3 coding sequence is TGTGCCAGCAGTTTTTTACGGGAGCACTACGAGCAGTACTTC.

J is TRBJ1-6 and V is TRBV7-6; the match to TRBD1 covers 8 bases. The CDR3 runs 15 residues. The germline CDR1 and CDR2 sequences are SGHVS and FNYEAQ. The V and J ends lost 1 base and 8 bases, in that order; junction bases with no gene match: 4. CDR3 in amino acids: CASSLVSGGDSPLHF. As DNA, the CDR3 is TGTGCCAGCAGCTTAGTTTCAGGGGGCGATTCACCCCTCCACTTT.

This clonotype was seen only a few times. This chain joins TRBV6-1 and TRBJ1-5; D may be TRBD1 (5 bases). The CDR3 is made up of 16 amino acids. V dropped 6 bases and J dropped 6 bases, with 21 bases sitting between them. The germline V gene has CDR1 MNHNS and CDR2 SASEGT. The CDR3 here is CASSKSIGTQVQPQHF. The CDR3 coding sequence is TGTGCCAGCAGCAAATCGATAGGGACGCAGGTTCAGCCCCAGCATTTT.

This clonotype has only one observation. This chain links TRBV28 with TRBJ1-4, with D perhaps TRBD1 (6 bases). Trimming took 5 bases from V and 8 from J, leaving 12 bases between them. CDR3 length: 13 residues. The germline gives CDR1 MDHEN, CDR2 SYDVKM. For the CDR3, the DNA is TGTGCCAGCAGTCGGGGGGCTGTGGAAAAACTGTTTTTT. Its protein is CASSRGAVEKLFF.

CDR3 in DNA: TGTGCCAGCAGTTTAGCCCGATCGGTAGGGATCCAAAACATTCAGTACTTC. Amino acid sequence: CASSLARSVGIQNIQYF. The chain combines TRBV12-3 or TRBV12-4 with TRBJ2-4; D is unresolved. V gave up 0 bases and J gave up 5 bases, with 17 bases separating them. This CDR3 spans 17 amino acids.

Here the CDR3 reads CASSENRGPFNEQFF. The CDR3 DNA reads TGTGCCAGCAGTGAAAACAGGGGCCCCTTCAATGAGCAGTTCTTC. This chain joins TRBV6-4 and TRBJ2-1; TRBD1 matches 7 bases. The CDR3 has 15 residues. The J segment lost 6 bases and the V segment lost 3 bases, leaving 8 bases of the junction unmatched. In germline, CDR1 is MRHNA, CDR2 SNTAGT.